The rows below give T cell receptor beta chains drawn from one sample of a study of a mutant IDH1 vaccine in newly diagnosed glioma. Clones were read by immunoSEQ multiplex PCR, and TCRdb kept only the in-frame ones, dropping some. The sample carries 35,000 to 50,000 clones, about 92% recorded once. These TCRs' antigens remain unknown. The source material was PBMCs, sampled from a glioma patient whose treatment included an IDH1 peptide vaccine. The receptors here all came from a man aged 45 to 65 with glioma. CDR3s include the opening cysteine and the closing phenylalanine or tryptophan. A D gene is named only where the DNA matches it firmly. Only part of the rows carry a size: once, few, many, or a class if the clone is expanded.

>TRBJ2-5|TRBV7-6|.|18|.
TGTGCCAGCAGCTTAACCCATCCGGGGGCAGGGAACCAAGAGACCCAGTACTTC
CASSLTHPGAGNQETQYF
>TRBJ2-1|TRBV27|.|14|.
TGTGCCAGCAGTTTGCGCTCCCTAGGCGGTGAGCAGTTCTTC
CASSLRSLGGEQFF
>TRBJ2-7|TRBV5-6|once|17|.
TGTGCCAGCAGCTTCAGCCGGACCTCTAATGTTTTCTACGAGCAGTACTTC
CASSFSRTSNVFYEQYF
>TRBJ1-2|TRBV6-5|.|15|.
TGTGCCAGCAGTTACTCAACAGACAGAAACTATGGCTACACCTTC
CASSYSTDRNYGYTF
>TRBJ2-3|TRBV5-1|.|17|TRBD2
TGCGCCAGCAGCTTGGTGACTAGCGGGGCTAGCACAGATACGCAGTATTTT
CASSLVTSGASTDTQYF
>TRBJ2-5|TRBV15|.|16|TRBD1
TGTGCCACCAGCAGACGCCGACAGGGGGCGGGAGAGACCCAGTACTTC
CATSRRRQGAGETQYF
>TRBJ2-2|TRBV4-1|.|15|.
TGCGCCAGCAGCCAAGGGACCTTTTACACCGGGGAGCTGTTTTTT
CASSQGTFYTGELFF
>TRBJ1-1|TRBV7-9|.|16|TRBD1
TGTGCCAGCAGCATCGGACAGGGGGCCTTGAACACTGAAGCTTTCTTT
CASSIGQGALNTEAFF
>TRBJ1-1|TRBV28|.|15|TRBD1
TGTGCCAGCAGTCCGCCCGGGACAGGGGTCACTGAAGCTTTCTTT
CASSPPGTGVTEAFF
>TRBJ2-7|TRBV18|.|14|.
TGTGCCAGCTCACCTCCCGCCGGGGCGGGCGAGCAGTACTTC
CASSPPAGAGEQYF
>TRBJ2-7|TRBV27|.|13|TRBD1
TGTGCCAGCAAAGCGAGGGGGCTCTACGAGCAGTACTTC
CASKARGLYEQYF
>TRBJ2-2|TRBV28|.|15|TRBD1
TGTGCCAGCAGACAGGGACAGGGGTGGACCGGGGAGCTGTTTTTT
CASRQGQGWTGELFF
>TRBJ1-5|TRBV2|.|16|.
TGTGCCAGCAGTCACTACGGGTCCGGGGGCAATCAGCCCCAGCATTTT
CASSHYGSGGNQPQHF
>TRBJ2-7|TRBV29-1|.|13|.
TGCAGCGCCTTCCTGGGCGTTGGCTACGAGCAGTACTTC
CSAFLGVGYEQYF
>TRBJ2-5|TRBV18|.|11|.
TGTGCCAGCTTCTTGGGAGAGACCCAGTACTTC
CASFLGETQYF
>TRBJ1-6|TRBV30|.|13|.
TGTGCCTGGAGAGGACAGCTTTACCCGCCCCTCCACTTT
CAWRGQLYPPLHF
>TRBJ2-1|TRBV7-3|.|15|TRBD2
TGTGCCAGCAGCTTAGGATCTAGCGGCTACAATGAGCAGTTCTTC
CASSLGSSGYNEQFF
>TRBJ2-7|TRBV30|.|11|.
TGTGCCTGTACAAGATCCTACGAGCAGTACTTC
CACTRSYEQYF
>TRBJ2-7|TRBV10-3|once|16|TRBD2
TGTGCCATCAGTGAGTCAGTGGGGAGGGGCGCCTACGAGCAGTACTTC
CAISESVGRGAYEQYF
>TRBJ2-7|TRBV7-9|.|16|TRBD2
TGTGCCAGCAGCCAAGGACTAGCGGGGTTAGTCGACGAGCAGTACTTC
CASSQGLAGLVDEQYF
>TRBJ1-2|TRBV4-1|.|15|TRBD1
TGCGCCAGCAGCCAATACGGGACAGGCCGCTATGGCTACACCTTC
CASSQYGTGRYGYTF
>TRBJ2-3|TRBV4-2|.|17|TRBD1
TGTGCCAGCAGCCAAGGATCGCAGGGGGTAAGCACAGATACGCAGTATTTT
CASSQGSQGVSTDTQYF
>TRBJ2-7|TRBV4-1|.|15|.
TGCGCCAGCAGCCAAGCTTCGGCCAGAGGGGACGAGCAGTACTTC
CASSQASARGDEQYF
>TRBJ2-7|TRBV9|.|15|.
TGTGCCAGCAGCGCCCACACGGGGAACCACTACGAGCAGTACTTC
CASSAHTGNHYEQYF
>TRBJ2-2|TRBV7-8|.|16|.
TGTGCCAGCAGTCCATGGAGGACTACGAACACCGGGGAGCTGTTTTTT
CASSPWRTTNTGELFF
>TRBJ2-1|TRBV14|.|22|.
TGTGCCAGCAGCCAAGAGTCGCGTCGGTCCCAAGGGCTTCGTCGAGCCTACAATGAGCAGTTCTTC
CASSQESRRSQGLRRAYNEQFF